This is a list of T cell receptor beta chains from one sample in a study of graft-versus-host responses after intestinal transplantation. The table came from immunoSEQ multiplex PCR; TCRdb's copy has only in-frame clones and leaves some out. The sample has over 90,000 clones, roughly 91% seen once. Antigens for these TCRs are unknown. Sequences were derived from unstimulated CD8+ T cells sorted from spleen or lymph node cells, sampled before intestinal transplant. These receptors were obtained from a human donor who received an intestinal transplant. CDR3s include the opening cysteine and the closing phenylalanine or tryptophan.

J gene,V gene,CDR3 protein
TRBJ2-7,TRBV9,CASSHYEQYF
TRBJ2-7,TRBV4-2,CASSQVVGRSLHEQYF
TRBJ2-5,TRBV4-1,CASSPHHRVKGPQKETQYF
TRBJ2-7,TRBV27,CASSFGQDYEQYF
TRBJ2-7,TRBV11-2,CASSLETSGSRWELYEQYF
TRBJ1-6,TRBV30,CVGQGHNSPLHF
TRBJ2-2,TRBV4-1,CASSQETGTGELFF
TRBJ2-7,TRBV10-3,CAISVVGTSGSRGYEQYF
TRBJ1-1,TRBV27,CASSPGQMNTEAFF
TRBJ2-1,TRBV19,CASSRIGTYNEQFF
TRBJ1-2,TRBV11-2,CASSHPGADPNGYTF
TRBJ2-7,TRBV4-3,CASSQDRDTYEQYF
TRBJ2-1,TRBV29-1,CSVEYSSSYNEQFF
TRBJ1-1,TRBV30,CAWVGGGWTEAFF
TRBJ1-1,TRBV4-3,CASSQGQGNTEAFF
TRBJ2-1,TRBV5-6,CASRMTGGYNEQFF
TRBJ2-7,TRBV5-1,CASSLVKKGYEQYF
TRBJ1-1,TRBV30,CAWSADRNTEAFF
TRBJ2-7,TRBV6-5,CASSYLTEHPHEQYF
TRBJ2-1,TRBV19,CASSTPGTTYNEQFF
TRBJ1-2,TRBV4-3,CASSGGGTGFDGYTF
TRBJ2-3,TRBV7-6,CASSPDSLADTRYF
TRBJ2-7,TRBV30,CAWSVPSRPYEQYF
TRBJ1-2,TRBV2,CASSARGYGYTF
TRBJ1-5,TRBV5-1,CASSLWPGNQPQHF
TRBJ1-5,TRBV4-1,CASSLTREAQHF
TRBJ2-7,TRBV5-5,CASSGQVSPTHYEQYF